These T cell receptor beta chains were read from a single sample in a study of blood T cell repertoires in COVID-19. TCRdb keeps only in-frame clones here, not all; method: immunoSEQ multiplex PCR. The sample holds some 460,000 clones, around 90% seen once. The specimen sequenced was PBMCs or T cells enriched from blood (not recorded which). These TCRs come from a young woman who had recovered from COVID-19. The CDR3 runs from the conserved cysteine through the conserved F or W. A D gene is named only where the DNA matches it firmly. Where a row states a size, it is once, few, many or the class of an expanded clone; other rows omit it.

DNA | CDR3 | size | J | V | D
TGTGCCAGCAGCTTGGGTGCTGAGGGGAACACTGAAGCTTTCTTT | CASSLGAEGNTEAFF | . | TRBJ1-1 | TRBV5-4 | .
TGTGCCAGCAGTGAAACAGTATACGAGCAGTACTTC | CASSETVYEQYF | once | TRBJ2-7 | TRBV6-1 | .
TGTGCCTGGAGTGTTAGATCTAATGAAAAACTGTTTTTT | CAWSVRSNEKLFF | . | TRBJ1-4 | TRBV30 | .
TGTGCCAGCAGTGAGCGCGGGCTAGCTTTTGGCGAGCAGTACTTC | CASSERGLAFGEQYF | . | TRBJ2-7 | TRBV2 | .
TGTGCCAGCAATGAAGGGGGCCACGAGCAGTACTTC | CASNEGGHEQYF | . | TRBJ2-7 | TRBV25-1 | TRBD1
TGTGCCAGCAGCTTGGTGTTCGGGGGAGATACGCAGTATTTT | CASSLVFGGDTQYF | . | TRBJ2-3 | TRBV5-4 | .
TGTGCCAGCAGCCCTGGGACAGGGGAGGGTCGCGAGCAGTACTTC | CASSPGTGEGREQYF | . | TRBJ2-7 | TRBV7-9 | TRBD1
TGTGCCAGCAGTTACTCGAGGCTCGGGGACTATGGCTACACCTTC | CASSYSRLGDYGYTF | . | TRBJ1-2 | TRBV6-5 | .
TGTGCCATCAGATCCGCAGGGGCGCAGCCCCAGCATTTT | CAIRSAGAQPQHF | . | TRBJ1-5 | TRBV10-3 | .
TGTGCCAGTAGTCTAAGCGGGGGGGCCACAGCCTACGAGCAGTACTTC | CASSLSGGATAYEQYF | few | TRBJ2-7 | TRBV19 | TRBD2
TGCGCCAGCAGCTTGTCACTAGCGAATATCCCCTACGAGCAGTACTTC | CASSLSLANIPYEQYF | . | TRBJ2-7 | TRBV5-1 | TRBD2
TGTGCCAGCAGCTCGGGGTACTATGGCTACACCTTC | CASSSGYYGYTF | . | TRBJ1-2 | TRBV7-6 | .
TGTGCCTGGAAGGGGGACAACACTGAAGCTTTCTTT | CAWKGDNTEAFF | . | TRBJ1-1 | TRBV30 | .
TGTGCCAGCAGCAGTCGGGGACAGGGATCCCACGAGCAGTACTTC | CASSSRGQGSHEQYF | . | TRBJ2-7 | TRBV7-9 | TRBD1
TGCGCCAGCAGCTTGAGGACTAGCCGGGAGACCCAGTACTTC | CASSLRTSRETQYF | . | TRBJ2-5 | TRBV5-1 | TRBD2
TGCAGCGTTGAGGCAGGGAAAGGCTACACCTTC | CSVEAGKGYTF | . | TRBJ1-2 | TRBV29-1 | .
TGTGCCAGCAGCTTAGTGGGACAGGGGGCGCCGGGAAACACCATATATTTT | CASSLVGQGAPGNTIYF | . | TRBJ1-3 | TRBV7-8 | TRBD1